This TCR beta chain originates from a study of technical replicates of blood from a handful of donors. Assay: immunoSEQ multiplex PCR; the TCRdb copy retains only in-frame clones and omits some. Of tens of thousands of clones in the sample, around 94% are singletons; the top ten hold approximately 0.25%. The CDR3 covers 13 residues. Germline V gives CDR1 MNHEY, CDR2 SVGAGI. Trimming stripped 2 bases from V and 3 bases from J, with 7 bases between. Material for sequencing was T cells isolated from PBMCs. This chain uses TRBV6-5 with TRBJ1-2; D is possibly TRBD1 (5 bases). The sequence derives from a human donor in good health. This chain's CDR3 is CASSYQGYYGYTF. The CDR3 DNA follows: TGTGCCAGCAGTTACCAGGGATACTATGGCTACACCTTC.